This T cell receptor beta chain was captured in a study of blood T cell repertoires in COVID-19. Turning to the study itself: PBMCs, B-cell-depleted T cells, or T cells were the source of the cDNA or gDNA that made up the material.

Germline CDR1 and CDR2: MNHEY and SVGAGI. V was pared by 4 bases and J by 0 bases, with 7 bases between. The length of the CDR3 is 14 residues. Method: immunoSEQ multiplex PCR; TCRdb's copy keeps in-frame clones and lacks some. This sample has approximately 150,000 clones, with 81% found just once. V gene TRBV6-5 combines with J gene TRBJ2-4; no clear D gene. The source is a human donor in a cohort sampled during active COVID-19. The specimen was peripheral blood. The CDR3 loop is CASSFGGAKNIQYF. CDR3 DNA: TGTGCCAGCAGTTTTGGCGGAGCCAAAAACATTCAGTACTTC.